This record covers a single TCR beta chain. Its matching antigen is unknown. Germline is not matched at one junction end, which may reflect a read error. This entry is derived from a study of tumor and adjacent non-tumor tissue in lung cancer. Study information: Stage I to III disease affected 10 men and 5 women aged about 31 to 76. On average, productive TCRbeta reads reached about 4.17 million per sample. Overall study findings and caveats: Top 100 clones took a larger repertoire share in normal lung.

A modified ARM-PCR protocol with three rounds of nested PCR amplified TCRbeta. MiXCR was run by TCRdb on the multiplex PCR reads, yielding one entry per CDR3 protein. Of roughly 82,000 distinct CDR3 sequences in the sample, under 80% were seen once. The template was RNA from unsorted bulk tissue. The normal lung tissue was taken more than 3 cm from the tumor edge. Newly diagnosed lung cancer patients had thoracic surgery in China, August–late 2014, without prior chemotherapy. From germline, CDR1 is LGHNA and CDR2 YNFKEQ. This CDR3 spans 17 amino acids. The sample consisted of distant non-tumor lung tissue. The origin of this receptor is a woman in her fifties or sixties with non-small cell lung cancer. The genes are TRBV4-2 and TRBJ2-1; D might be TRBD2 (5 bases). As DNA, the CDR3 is TGTGCCAGCAGCCAAGAGGGTGGTGGCGGGCCCTACAATGAACAGCTCTTC. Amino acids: CASSQEGGGGPYNEQLF.